This T cell receptor (beta chain) originates from a study of CD8+CD57+ T cells in acquired aplastic anemia. On the study more broadly: Sorted CD4+ plus CD8+ cells gave DNA averaging around 3 ug. Healthy donors had, on average, about 9.9 million reads for their CD4+ cells.

Genomic DNA acted as the template from which TCR beta VDJ combination and CDR3 sequence profiling were carried out. TCRdb processed the reads anew with MiXCR; each CDR3 protein has one entry. Here the sample spans 200,000 to 250,000 distinct CDR3 sequences, 60% to 65% being singletons. This clonotype was detected many times. What it recognizes is unknown. Trimming pared 0 bases from V and 5 bases from J, leaving 5 bases between. The CDR3 contains 12 residues. Germline lookup yields CDR1 DFQATT and CDR2 SNEGSKA (reference sequence). Findings of the study overall: Any difference that existed in CD8+ Simpson's diversity between patients and controls was not significant. Sharing between patients and controls was observed for twenty-nine CD8+ CDR3 sequences.

The sequence derives from a human donor in good health. The sequenced sample was sorted CD4+, CD8+, or CD8+CD57+ T cells (not recorded which) from PBMCs. The V and J genes are TRBV20-1 and TRBJ2-1, with no clear D. The chain's CDR3 is CSARDVHNEQFF. In DNA, the CDR3 is TGCAGTGCTAGAGATGTCCACAATGAGCAGTTCTTC.